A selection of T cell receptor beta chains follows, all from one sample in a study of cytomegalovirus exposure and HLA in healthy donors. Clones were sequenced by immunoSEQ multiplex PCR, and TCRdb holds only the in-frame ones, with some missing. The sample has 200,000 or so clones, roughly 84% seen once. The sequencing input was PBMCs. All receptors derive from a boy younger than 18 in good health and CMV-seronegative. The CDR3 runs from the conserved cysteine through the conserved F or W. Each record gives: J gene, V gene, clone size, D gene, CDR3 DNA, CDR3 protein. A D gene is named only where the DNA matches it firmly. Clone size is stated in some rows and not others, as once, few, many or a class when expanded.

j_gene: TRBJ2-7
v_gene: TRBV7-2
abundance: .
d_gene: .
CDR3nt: TGTGCCAGCAGCCGTGAGGGAGGGGGGTCCTACGAGCAGTACTTC
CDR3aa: CASSREGGGSYEQYF

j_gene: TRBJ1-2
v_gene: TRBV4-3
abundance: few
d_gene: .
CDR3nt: TGCGCCAGCAGCCCCGGGACTAGAGGGTACTATGGCTACACCTTC
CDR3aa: CASSPGTRGYYGYTF

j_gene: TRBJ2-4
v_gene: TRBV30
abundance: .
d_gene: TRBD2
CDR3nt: TGTGCCTGGAGTGTACCTAGCGGGAGGAACATTCAGTACTTC
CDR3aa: CAWSVPSGRNIQYF

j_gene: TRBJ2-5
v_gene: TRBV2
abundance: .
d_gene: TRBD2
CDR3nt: TGTGCCAGCCGGGCGCTAGCGGGAGTGACAGAGACCCAGTACTTC
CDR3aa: CASRALAGVTETQYF

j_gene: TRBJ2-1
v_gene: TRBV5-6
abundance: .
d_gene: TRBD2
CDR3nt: TGTGCCAGCAGCCCCCCGGGACTAGATTACAATGAGCAGTTCTTC
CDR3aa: CASSPPGLDYNEQFF

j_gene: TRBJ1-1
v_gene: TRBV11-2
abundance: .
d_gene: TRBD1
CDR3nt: TGTGCCAGCAGCACTCCCGGGACAGGGGCGACTGAAGCTTTCTTT
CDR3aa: CASSTPGTGATEAFF

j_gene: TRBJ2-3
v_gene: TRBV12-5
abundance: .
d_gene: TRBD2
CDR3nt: TGTGCTAGTGGACCGGGACTAGCGGGAGGCGCAGATACGCAGTATTTT
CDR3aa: CASGPGLAGGADTQYF

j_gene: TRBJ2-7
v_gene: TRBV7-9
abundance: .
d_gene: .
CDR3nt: TGTGCCAGCAGCCCCCCGGCGGGCAGCGGCGAGCAGTACTTC
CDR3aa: CASSPPAGSGEQYF

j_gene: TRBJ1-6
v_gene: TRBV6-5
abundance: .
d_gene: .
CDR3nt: TGTGCCAGCAGAATCAGGGAACGCAATTCACCCCTCCACTTT
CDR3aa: CASRIRERNSPLHF

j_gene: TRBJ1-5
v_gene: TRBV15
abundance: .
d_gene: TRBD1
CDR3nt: TGTGCCACCAGGGCGGGACAGAGCAATCAGCCCCAGCATTTT
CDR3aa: CATRAGQSNQPQHF

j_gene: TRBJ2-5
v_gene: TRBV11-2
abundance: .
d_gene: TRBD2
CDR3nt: TGTGCCAGCAGCTTGCGCCCGGGACTAGCGACAATACAAGAGACCCAGTACTTC
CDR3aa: CASSLRPGLATIQETQYF

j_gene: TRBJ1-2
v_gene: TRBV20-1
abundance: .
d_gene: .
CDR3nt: TGCAGTGCAGGCAGGGATGGCTACACCTTC
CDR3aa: CSAGRDGYTF

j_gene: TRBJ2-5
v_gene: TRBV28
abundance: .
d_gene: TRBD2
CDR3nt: TGTGCCAGCAAACGGACTAGCGGGGGCGGGGAGACCCAGTACTTC
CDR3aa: CASKRTSGGGETQYF

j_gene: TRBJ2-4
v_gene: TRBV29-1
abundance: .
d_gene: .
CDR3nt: TGCAGCGTTCTCACAGGGATGGCCAAAAACATTCAGTACTTC
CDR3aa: CSVLTGMAKNIQYF

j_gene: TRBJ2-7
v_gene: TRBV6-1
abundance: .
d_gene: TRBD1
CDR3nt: TGTGCCACCCGGGACAGCACCTACGAGCAGTACTTC
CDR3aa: CATRDSTYEQYF

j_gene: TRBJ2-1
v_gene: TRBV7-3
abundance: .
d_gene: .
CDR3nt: TGTGCCAGCAGCCCCAGGGACTTTAACAATGAGCAGTTCTTC
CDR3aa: CASSPRDFNNEQFF

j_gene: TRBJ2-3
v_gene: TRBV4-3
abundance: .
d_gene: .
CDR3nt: TGCGCCAGCAGCCAAGGGAGGCAGGTTAGGGATACGCAGTATTTT
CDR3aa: CASSQGRQVRDTQYF

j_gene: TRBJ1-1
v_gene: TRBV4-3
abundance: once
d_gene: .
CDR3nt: TGCGCCAGCAGCCCCGGTAGTCTGAACACTGAAGCTTTCTTT
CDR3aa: CASSPGSLNTEAFF